These 8 T cell receptor beta chains share one sample of origin, sequenced in a study of T-cell reconstitution after alpha-beta-depleted transplantation in children. Construction of the TCRbeta library involved unique molecular identifiers. TCRdb processed the PCR reads anew with MiXCR; each CDR3 protein has one entry. The repertoire holds approximately 430,000 distinct CDR3 sequences, around 15% seen once, with approximately 29% in the top ten. Sequencing used PBMCs, mostly from graft donor cells, obtained 360 days after TCRalphabeta/CD19-depleted stem cell transplant. The receptors shown here come from a boy younger than two who had a stem cell transplant for Wiskott-Aldrich syndrome, so the T cells may come from the graft donor.

This sequence joins TRBV6-1 and TRBJ2-3, with D possibly being TRBD1 (6 bases). CDR1 and CDR2 (germline): MNHNS, SASEGT. Trimming removed 6 bases at V and 4 bases at J, with 14 bases between. This CDR3 is 14 amino acids long. As DNA, the CDR3 is TGTGCCAGCAGATTTGGACAGCAAGCAGATACGCAGTATTTT. It translates to CASRFGQQADTQYF.

The gene calls are TRBV7-9 and TRBJ2-6; possibly TRBD1 for D (6 bases). This CDR3 has 15 amino acids. The V end lost 5 bases, the J end lost 2 bases, and 10 bases lay between the germline ends. Germline V lookup: CDR1 SEHNR, CDR2 FQNEAQ (reference sequence). The CDR3 bases are TGTGCCAGCAGCATAACAGGGACTGGGGCCAACGTCCTGACTTTC. The encoded protein is CASSITGTGANVLTF.

The chain joins TRBV30 to TRBJ1-2; D may be TRBD1 (6 bases). V was cut by 1 base and J by 2 bases, with 8 bases left in between. CDR3 length equals 13 residues. Germline CDR1 GTSNPN, CDR2 SVGIG (reference sequence). Here the CDR3 reads CAWSAQGNYGYTF. The CDR3 DNA reads TGTGCCTGGAGTGCCCAGGGGAACTATGGCTACACCTTC.

This clonotype was found a few times. The V call is TRBV10-3, the J call TRBJ2-2; D perhaps matches TRBD2 (6 bases). V lost 8 bases and J 5 bases, leaving 18 bases between the germline ends. The CDR3 has 15 amino acids. Germline-derived CDR1 and CDR2 are ENHRY and SYGVKD. CDR3 loop: CAIASGLARTGELFF. CDR3 DNA sequence: TGTGCCATCGCCTCCGGGCTAGCGAGGACCGGGGAGCTGTTTTTT.

This clonotype came up a few times. The chain employs TRBV29-1 and TRBJ2-1; 8 bases agree with TRBD2. The CDR3 runs 15 residues. Losses at the gene ends were 7 bases for V and 0 bases for J; bases not matched to a gene: 8. CDR1 and CDR2 (germline): SQVTM, ANQGSEA. The CDR3 here is CSGERGRGSYNEQFF. The DNA for the CDR3 is TGCAGCGGGGAGCGGGGGAGAGGCTCCTACAATGAGCAGTTCTTC.

This clonotype has only a few counts. The chain employs TRBV18 and TRBJ2-1, with a tentative D call TRBD1 (5 bases). V was clipped by 1 base and J by 0 bases, with 7 bases between them. Germline V gene lookup returns CDR1 KGHSH and CDR2 LQKENI. The CDR3 is 15 residues long. CDR3 in DNA: TGTGCCAGCTCACCACTTACAGGCTCCTACAATGAGCAGTTCTTC. It translates to CASSPLTGSYNEQFF. Looking up the rest from reference TRBV18 and TRBJ2-1 gives the full variable domain: NAGVMQNPRHLVRRRGQEARLRCSPMKGHSHVYWYRQLPEEGLKFMVYLQKENIIDESGMPKERFSAEFPKEGPSILRIQQVVRGDSAAYFCASSPLTGSYNEQFFGPGTRLTVL.

This chain joins TRBV6-2 or TRBV6-3 and TRBJ2-7, with D hard to call. The V gene lost 0 bases and the J gene lost 0 bases, with 9 bases spanning the gap. Germline V gene sequence: CDR1 MNHEY, CDR2 SVGEGT. CDR3 length equals 15 residues. The CDR3: CASSYSRVSSYEQYF. Written as DNA, the CDR3 is TGTGCCAGCAGTTACTCACGGGTTAGCTCCTACGAGCAGTACTTC.

This clonotype was counted only a few times. This CDR3 reads CSARPPGRGNEKLFF. Here the CDR3 DNA reads TGCAGTGCTAGACCTCCGGGACGGGGAAATGAAAAACTGTTTTTT. The V call is TRBV20-1, the J call TRBJ1-4; D is possibly TRBD1 (5 bases). The CDR3 length is 15 residues. Trimming took 2 bases from V and 5 from J, leaving 15 bases between them. CDR1 and CDR2 (germline): DFQATT, SNEGSKA (reference sequence).